A single sample gave rise to the 26 T cell receptor beta chains below, sequenced in a study of graft-versus-host responses after intestinal transplantation. No antigen has been assigned to these receptors. Repertoires were generated with immunoSEQ multiplex PCR, while TCRdb's copy carries only in-frame clones and drops some. The sample has about 110,000 clones; approximately 92% are singletons. The sequencing here drew on unstimulated CD8+ T cells sorted from spleen or lymph node cells, taken before intestinal transplant. The receptors were sampled from a human donor who received an intestinal transplant.

The count of this clone is one. The chain carries TRBV9 and TRBJ2-6; TRBD1 or TRBD2 may be the D gene (5 bases each). This CDR3 has 18 amino acids. V was cut by 2 bases and J by 0 bases, with 15 bases left in between. Germline CDR1 is SGDLS and CDR2 is YYNGEE. In DNA, the CDR3 is TGTGCCAGCAGCGTTACCGGGACGGCCTACTCTGGGGCCAACGTCCTGACTTTC. Translated: CASSVTGTAYSGANVLTF. The full variable domain, rest sourced from reference TRBV9 and TRBJ2-6, is DSGVTQTPKHLITATGQRVTLRCSPRSGDLSVYWYQQSLDQGLQFLIQYYNGEERAKGNILERFSAQQFPDLHSELNLSSLELGDSALYFCASSVTGTAYSGANVLTFGAGSRLTVL.

This chain joins TRBV7-8 and TRBJ1-4; 8 nucleotides agree with TRBD1. V gave up 5 bases and J gave up 6 bases; unmatched junction bases: 8. The germline V gene has CDR1 SGHVS and CDR2 FQNEAQ. The CDR3 is 15 residues long. This chain's CDR3 is CASSPRTGWDEKLFF. The CDR3 DNA sequence: TGTGCCAGCAGCCCCCGGACAGGGTGGGATGAAAAACTGTTTTTT.

Only a few counts were recorded for this clone. The gene calls are TRBV10-3 and TRBJ2-7; the D gene is possibly TRBD1 (6 bases). Germline V CDR1 and CDR2: ENHRY, SYGVKD. V was shortened by 2 bases and J by 4 bases, with 12 bases between the two germline ends. The CDR3 length is 14 residues. CDR3 region: CAISENRAEYEQYF. DNA for the CDR3: TGTGCCATCAGTGAGAACAGGGCGGAGTACGAGCAGTACTTC.

The rearrangement uses TRBV29-1 and TRBJ2-3, with D uncertain. CDR1 and CDR2 from the germline V gene are SQVTM and ANQGSEA. V lost 4 bases and J lost 2, with 4 bases in between. CDR3 length: 11 residues. CDR3 sequence (DNA): TGCAGCGTTGGCGCCACAGATACGCAGTATTTT. Translated: CSVGATDTQYF.

The chain recombines TRBV5-4 with TRBJ1-1; D not resolved. Germline CDR1 and CDR2: SGHNT and YYREEE (reference sequence). Trimming stripped 3 bases from V and 4 bases from J, with 13 bases between. The CDR3 extends over 14 amino acids. The CDR3 DNA is TGTGCCAGCAGCTCCCTAGTGGAGGGCACTGAAGCTTTCTTT. It yields the protein CASSSLVEGTEAFF. The complete variable domain, with remaining parts taken from reference TRBV5-4 and TRBJ1-1, reads ETGVTQSPTHLIKTRGQQVTLRCSSQSGHNTVSWYQQALGQGPQFIFQYYREEENGRGNFPPRFSGLQFPNYSSELNVNALELDDSALYLCASSSLVEGTEAFFGQGTRLTVV.

The CDR3 sequence is CASSGKLARFYEQYF. Here the CDR3 DNA reads TGTGCCAGCAGTGGTAAACTAGCGAGATTCTACGAGCAGTACTTC. The V call is TRBV28, the J call TRBJ2-7; 7 nucleotides align to TRBD2. The germline V gene has CDR1 MDHEN and CDR2 SYDVKM. With V trimmed by 5 bases and J by 3 bases, 10 bases remained unmatched. The CDR3 spans 15 residues.

The chain has TRBV7-9 and TRBJ2-2; D uncertain. V was cut by 3 bases and J by 5 bases, with 7 bases left in between. The CDR3 is 13 residues long. Germline V gene sequence: CDR1 SEHNR, CDR2 FQNEAQ (reference sequence). In nucleotides, the CDR3 is TGTGCCAGCAGCTTTGCAAGAACCGGGGAGCTGTTTTTT. Its protein product is CASSFARTGELFF.

The chain carries TRBV30 and TRBJ2-7, with 14 bases fitting TRBD2. With 2 bases clipped from V and 2 bases from J, the junction kept 14 bases outside the gene matches. The CDR3 is 19 residues long. Germline assignment: CDR1 GTSNPN and CDR2 SVGIG (reference sequence). Here the CDR3 DNA reads TGTGCCTGGAGTTTTGGGACTAGCGGGAGCCCGACACTCACCTACGAGCAGTACTTC. Its translation is CAWSFGTSGSPTLTYEQYF.

The chain joins TRBV28 to TRBJ2-2, with D possibly matching TRBD2 (5 bases). The CDR3 totals 14 residues. Trimming cost V 5 bases and J 3 bases, with 10 bases left between them. Looked up from germline, CDR1 is MDHEN and CDR2 is SYDVKM. The CDR3 spells CASSTGFDTGELFF. The CDR3 nucleotides are TGTGCCAGCAGTACGGGGTTCGACACCGGGGAGCTGTTTTTT.

This chain uses TRBV4-1 with TRBJ1-5, with 9 bases identical to TRBD1. V was pared by 2 bases and J by 8 bases, with 13 bases of the junction left unmatched. The CDR3 is 17 residues long. Germline lookup yields CDR1 MGHRA and CDR2 YSYEKL. CDR3 nucleotides: TGCGCCAGCAGCCAACCTTCCGGGACAGGGTCATATGAGCCCCAGCATTTT. Residues: CASSQPSGTGSYEPQHF.

The chain combines TRBV5-6 with TRBJ1-3, with 9 bases lining up with TRBD1. This CDR3 comprises 14 residues. V lost 2 bases to trimming and J lost 4 bases; unmatched junction nucleotides: 1. Germline CDR1 reads SGHDT; CDR2 reads YYEEEE. The CDR3 region has the DNA TGTGCCAGCAGCTTCGGGACAGGGGGAAACACCATATATTTT. Its protein product is CASSFGTGGNTIYF. Full variable domain (missing parts from reference TRBV5-6 and TRBJ1-3): DAGVTQSPTHLIKTRGQQVTLRCSPKSGHDTVSWYQQALGQGPQFIFQYYEEEERQRGNFPDRFSGHQFPNYSSELNVNALLLGDSALYLCASSFGTGGNTIYFGEGSWLTVV.

This chain joins TRBV13 and TRBJ1-1; D uncertain. Germline-derived CDR1 and CDR2 are PRHDT and FYEKMQ (reference sequence). This CDR3 spans 13 amino acids. V was trimmed by 6 bases and J by 0 bases, leaving 8 bases between them. The CDR3: CASSSYMNTEAFF. CDR3 nucleotides: TGTGCCAGCAGTTCCTACATGAACACTGAAGCTTTCTTT.

The chain uses TRBV4-1 and TRBJ1-6; D possibly corresponds to TRBD1 (5 bases). Trimming took off 1 base at V and 9 bases at J, with 13 bases between the two ends. From germline, CDR1 is MGHRA and CDR2 YSYEKL. The CDR3 is 15 amino acids. DNA of the CDR3: TGCGCCAGCAGCCAAGGTCAGGGTTTGGGTTCACCCCTCCACTTT. Translation gives CASSQGQGLGSPLHF.

The chain combines TRBV19 with TRBJ2-7, with TRBD1 matching 7 bases. Germline CDR1 and CDR2: LNHDA and SQIVND (reference sequence). Trimming took 5 bases from V and 7 from J; bases not matched to a gene: 11. This CDR3 comprises 14 residues. The DNA of the CDR3 is TGTGCCAGTAGTCCCGGGACAGCAGCGGAGGAGCAGTACTTC. As protein: CASSPGTAAEEQYF.

This CDR3 reads CASCPRPVPVDILDEKLFF. CDR3 coding DNA: TGCGCCAGCTGCCCAAGACCTGTACCGGTGGACATATTGGATGAAAAACTGTTTTTT. V gene TRBV4-1 combines with J gene TRBJ1-4; TRBD1 is a possible D gene (5 bases). V was cut by 8 bases and J by 6 bases, with 31 bases left in between. The CDR3 runs 19 residues. Germline-derived CDR1 and CDR2 are MGHRA and YSYEKL.

In regard to this clone: Sequence at one end of the junction differs from germline and may be a read error. The chain employs TRBV7-7 and TRBJ2-5; 7 positions match TRBD2. The CDR3 has 12 amino acids. CDR1 SSHAT and CDR2 FNYEAQ come from the germline V gene (reference sequence). CDR3 DNA: TGTGCTAGCAGCTTAGCGGGAGAGACCCAGTACTTC. Its protein is CASSLAGETQYF.

Remarks on this clone: Within the sample, other DNA sequences also encode this same CDR3. The chain employs TRBV19 and TRBJ1-1; possible D gene TRBD1, 6 bases. Trimming shortened V by 3 bases and J by 1 base, and 9 bases separated the two germline ends. This CDR3 is built from 14 residues. Germline assignment: CDR1 LNHDA and CDR2 SQIVND (reference sequence). For the CDR3, the DNA is TGTGCCAGTAGTATTACAGGGCCGAACACTGAAGCTTTCTTT. Translated: CASSITGPNTEAFF.

This clone is a singleton in its sample. The chain couples TRBV6-5 to TRBJ2-3; the match to TRBD2 covers 7 bases. The CDR3 is 15 residues long. Germline loops: CDR1 MNHEY, CDR2 SVGAGI. Trimming at V came to 5 bases and at J to 2 bases, leaving 7 bases not matched to a gene. CDR3 in amino acids: CASSPGGSPTDTQYF. The CDR3 nucleotides are TGTGCCAGCAGTCCCGGGGGGTCCCCCACAGATACGCAGTATTTT.

This chain links TRBV15 with TRBJ2-7; 9 positions agree with TRBD1. The CDR3 has 14 amino acids. Germline trimming cut 7 bases from V and 1 base from J; bases unmatched to any gene: 5. CDR1 and CDR2 from the germline V gene are LNHNV and YYDKDF (reference sequence). As DNA, the CDR3 is TGTGCCACCACCAGGACAGGGGATTCCTACGAGCAGTACTTC. Its translation is CATTRTGDSYEQYF. Full variable domain (rest looked up from reference TRBV15 and TRBJ2-7): DAMVIQNPRYQVTQFGKPVTLSCSQTLNHNVMYWYQQKSSQAPKLLFHYYDKDFNNEADTPDNFQSRRPNTSFCFLDIRSPGLGDTAMYLCATTRTGDSYEQYFGPGTRLTVT.

The chain employs TRBV5-4 and TRBJ2-7; 10 nucleotides agree with TRBD1. Per germline, CDR1 SGHNT and CDR2 YYREEE (reference sequence). With V trimmed by 4 bases and J by 5 bases, 12 bases remained unmatched. The CDR3 contains 16 residues. This CDR3 reads CASSGGTGVPLDEQYF. CDR3 DNA: TGTGCCAGCAGCGGGGGGACAGGGGTCCCCTTGGACGAGCAGTACTTC.

The chain combines TRBV6-5 with TRBJ1-3; possible D gene TRBD1, 5 bases. The V end was cut by 0 bases, the J end by 3 bases, with 9 bases between. The CDR3 has 15 residues. The germline CDR1 and CDR2 sequences are MNHEY and SVGAGI. The CDR3 protein is CASSYSGGSGNTIYF. In nucleotides, the CDR3 is TGTGCCAGCAGTTACTCGGGGGGGAGTGGAAACACCATATATTTT.

V usage is TRBV21-1 and J usage is TRBJ2-2; the table's D gene call, TRBD1, was not cross checked with the DNA. TRBV21-1 is marked as a pseudogene. This CDR3 region has 15 residues. CDR3 DNA sequence: TGTGCCAGTAACACAAGATTAAAGAACACCGGGGAGCTGTTTTTT. Its protein product is CASNTRLKNTGELFF.

The chain uses TRBV11-2 and TRBJ2-7; 9 nucleotides match TRBD2. Trimming cost V 1 base and J 4 bases; bases outside gene matches: 5. This CDR3 contains 15 residues. Per the germline V gene, CDR1 is SGHAT and CDR2 is FQNNGV. CDR3 DNA sequence: TGTGCCAGCAGCTTAGCGGCGGGAGGGCTGTACGAGCAGTACTTC. This encodes CASSLAAGGLYEQYF.

V is TRBV29-1 and J is TRBJ1-1, with a tentative D call TRBD1 (6 bases). Trimming removed 6 bases from V and 7 bases from J, with 21 bases in between. From germline, CDR1 is SQVTM and CDR2 ANQGSEA. There are 14 residues in the CDR3. The CDR3 loop reads CSVRGGKGELEAFF. The CDR3 DNA reads TGCAGCGTCCGGGGGGGGAAGGGGGAGCTTGAAGCTTTCTTT.

The sample holds one count of this clone. The chain has TRBV6-5 and TRBJ1-5; D is unresolved. Per germline, CDR1 MNHEY and CDR2 SVGAGI. CDR3 length: 13 residues. V was trimmed by 0 bases and J by 6 bases, leaving 6 bases between them. CDR3 sequence reads: CASSYSAIQPQHF. DNA of the CDR3: TGTGCCAGCAGTTACTCGGCAATTCAGCCCCAGCATTTT.

The chain links TRBV7-3 to TRBJ2-7; D is possibly TRBD2 (7 bases). The germline V gene has CDR1 SGHTA and CDR2 FQGTGA. With 2 bases removed from V and 7 bases from J, the gap between germline ends came to 15 bases. CDR3 length: 14 amino acids. CDR3 DNA sequence: TGTGCCAGCAGCTTACAAGGGGGGGCGGGGGAGCAGTACTTC. It is translated as CASSLQGGAGEQYF.